This T cell receptor (beta chain) stems from a study of T cell responses to AZD1222 COVID-19 vaccine. TCRdb's table, derived via immunoSEQ multiplex PCR, lists solely in-frame clones and lacks some. The sample has some 120,000 clones; 75% to 90% are singletons. This specimen consisted of peripheral blood, obtained 28 days after the second AZD1222 dose. The receptor was derived from an adult who received the AZD1222 COVID-19 vaccine.

The CDR3 bases are TGTGCCAGCAGTTTACAGGGGGCCGAAGCTTTCTTT. Residues: CASSLQGAEAFF. The chain links TRBV28 to TRBJ1-1, with TRBD1 matching 8 bases. V shed 2 bases and J 8 bases; nucleotides not matched to a gene: 1. The CDR3 is made up of 12 amino acids. Per germline, CDR1 MDHEN and CDR2 SYDVKM.